This T cell receptor (beta chain) was observed in a study of identical twins. CDR1 and CDR2 (germline): MGHDK, SYGVNS. V lost 10 bases, J lost 1 base, and 11 bases lay in between. The CDR3 sequence is 12 residues long. The study, taken as a whole, reports: It was cross-sectional statistical analysis, not following the same donors, that the conclusions relied on. Cord blood beta clonotypes that were abundant carried fewer insertions, and memory repertoires showed no such trend.

All donors comprised healthy Caucasians. This clonotype came up many times. The antigen remains undetermined. Template switching added a universal primer binding site, and final cDNA carried unique molecular identifiers. Using its own MiXCR run on the 5' RACE reads, TCRdb lists one record per CDR3 protein. The repertoire holds about 210,000 distinct CDR3 sequences, with approximately 9% as singletons. Sequenced material: memory (CD45RO+) T cells sorted from blood. V and J are TRBV25-1 and TRBJ2-7, with D maybe TRBD1 (5 bases). The TCR originated in a woman younger than 35 in good health. CDR3 nucleotides: TGTGCCACCCAAAGACAGTCCTACGAGCAGTACTTC. Protein sequence: CATQRQSYEQYF.